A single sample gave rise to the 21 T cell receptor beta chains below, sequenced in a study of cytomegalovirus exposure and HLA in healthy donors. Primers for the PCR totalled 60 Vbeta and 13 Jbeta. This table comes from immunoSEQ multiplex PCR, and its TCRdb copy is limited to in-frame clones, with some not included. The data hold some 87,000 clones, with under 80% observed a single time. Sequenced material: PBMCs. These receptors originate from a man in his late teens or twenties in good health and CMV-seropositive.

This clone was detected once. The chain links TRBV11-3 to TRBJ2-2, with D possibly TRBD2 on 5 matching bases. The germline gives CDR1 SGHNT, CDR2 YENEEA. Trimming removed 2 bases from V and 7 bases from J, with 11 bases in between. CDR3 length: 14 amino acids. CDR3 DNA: TGTGCCAGCAGCTTAAGAGAGGGTAGCGGGGAGCTGTTTTTT. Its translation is CASSLREGSGELFF.

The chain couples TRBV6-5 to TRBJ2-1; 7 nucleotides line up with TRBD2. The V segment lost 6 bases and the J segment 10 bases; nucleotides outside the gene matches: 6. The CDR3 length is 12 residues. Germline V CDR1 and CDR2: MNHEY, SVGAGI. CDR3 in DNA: TGTGCCAGCAGCCCCAGGCGGGAGGAGCAGTTCTTC. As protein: CASSPRREEQFF.

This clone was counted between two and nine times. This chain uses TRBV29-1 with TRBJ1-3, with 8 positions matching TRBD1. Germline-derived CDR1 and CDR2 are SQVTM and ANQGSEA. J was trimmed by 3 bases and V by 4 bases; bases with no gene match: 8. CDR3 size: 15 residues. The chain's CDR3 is CSVVPQGANGNTIYF. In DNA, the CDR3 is TGCAGCGTTGTCCCGCAGGGGGCAAATGGAAACACCATATATTTT.

The CDR3 DNA follows: TGTGCCAGCGGGCGGGGGACCTCCTACAATGAGCAGTTCTTC. Protein: CASGRGTSYNEQFF. The gene calls are TRBV7-9 and TRBJ2-1; 7 nucleotides align to TRBD2. Germline V lookup: CDR1 SEHNR, CDR2 FQNEAQ (reference sequence). This CDR3 is 14 amino acids long. V was clipped by 8 bases and J by 0 bases; unmatched bases: 4.

This CDR3 reads CASSEQGLSYEQYF. CDR3 coding DNA: TGTGCCAGCAGCGAACAGGGGTTATCCTACGAGCAGTACTTC. This chain connects TRBV9 to TRBJ2-7; the match to TRBD1 covers 7 bases. V lost 3 bases and J lost 1; bases outside the gene matches: 4. Germline V gives CDR1 SGDLS, CDR2 YYNGEE. CDR3 length equals 14 residues. Using reference TRBV9 and TRBJ2-7 for the parts outside the CDR3, the full variable domain is DSGVTQTPKHLITATGQRVTLRCSPRSGDLSVYWYQQSLDQGLQFLIQYYNGEERAKGNILERFSAQQFPDLHSELNLSSLELGDSALYFCASSEQGLSYEQYFGPGTRLTVT.

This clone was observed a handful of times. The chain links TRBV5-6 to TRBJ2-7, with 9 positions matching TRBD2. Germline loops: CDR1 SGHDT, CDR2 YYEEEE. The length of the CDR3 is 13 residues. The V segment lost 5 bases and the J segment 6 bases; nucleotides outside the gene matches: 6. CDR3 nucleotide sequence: TGTGCCAGCAGAGTTAGCGGGAGAAGCGAGCAGTACTTC. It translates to CASRVSGRSEQYF.

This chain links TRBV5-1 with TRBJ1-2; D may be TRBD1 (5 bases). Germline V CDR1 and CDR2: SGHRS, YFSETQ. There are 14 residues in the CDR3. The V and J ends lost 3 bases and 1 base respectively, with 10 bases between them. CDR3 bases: TGCGCCAGCAGCTCCCGCGGGGGTAACTATGGCTACACCTTC. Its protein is CASSSRGGNYGYTF.

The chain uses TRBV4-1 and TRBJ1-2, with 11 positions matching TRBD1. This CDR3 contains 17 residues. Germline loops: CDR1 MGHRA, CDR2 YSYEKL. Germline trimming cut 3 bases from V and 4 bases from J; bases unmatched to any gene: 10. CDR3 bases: TGCGCCAGCAGCCACTTCTTCCGGGACAGGGGGAGCTATGGCTACACCTTC. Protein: CASSHFFRDRGSYGYTF.

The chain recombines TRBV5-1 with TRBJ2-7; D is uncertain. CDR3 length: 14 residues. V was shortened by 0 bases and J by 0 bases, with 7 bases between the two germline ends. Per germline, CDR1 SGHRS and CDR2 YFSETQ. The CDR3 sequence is CASSLADSSYEQYF. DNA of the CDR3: TGCGCCAGCAGCTTGGCCGACTCCTCCTACGAGCAGTACTTC. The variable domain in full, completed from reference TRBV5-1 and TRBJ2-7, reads KAGVTQTPRYLIKTRGQQVTLSCSPISGHRSVSWYQQTPGQGLQFLFEYFSETQRNKGNFPGRFSGRQFSNSRSEMNVSTLELGDSALYLCASSLADSSYEQYFGPGTRLTVT.

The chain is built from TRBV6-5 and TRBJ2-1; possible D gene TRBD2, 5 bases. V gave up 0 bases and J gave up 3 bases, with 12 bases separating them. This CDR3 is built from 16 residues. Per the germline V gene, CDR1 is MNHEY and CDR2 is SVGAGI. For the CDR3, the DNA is TGTGCCAGCAGTTACTCCGTAAACCGGGACTACAATGAGCAGTTCTTC. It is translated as CASSYSVNRDYNEQFF.

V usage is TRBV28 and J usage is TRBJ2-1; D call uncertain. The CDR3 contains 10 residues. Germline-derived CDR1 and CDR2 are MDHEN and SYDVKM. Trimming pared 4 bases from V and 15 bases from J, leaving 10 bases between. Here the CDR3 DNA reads TGTGCCAGCAGTTCCCTAGTCTCGTTCTTC. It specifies CASSSLVSFF.

The CDR3 loop reads CASSEMGGTNREQYF. The CDR3 DNA reads as TGTGCCAGCAGTGAAATGGGGGGAACAAACCGCGAGCAGTACTTC. The V gene is TRBV25-1, the J gene TRBJ2-7; D is possibly TRBD2 (6 bases). The ends were cut back, 2 bases at V and 6 bases at J, with 17 bases in the middle. Per germline, CDR1 MGHDK and CDR2 SYGVNS. The CDR3 runs to 15 residues.

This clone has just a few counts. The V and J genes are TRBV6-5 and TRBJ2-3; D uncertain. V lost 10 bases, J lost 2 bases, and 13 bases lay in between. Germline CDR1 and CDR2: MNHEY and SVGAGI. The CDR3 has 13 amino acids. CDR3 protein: CATTQATTDTQYF. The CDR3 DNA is TGTGCCACAACCCAGGCGACCACAGATACGCAGTATTTT.

In nucleotides, the CDR3 is TGTGCCAGCAGCCCAAGGAGGAGATATAGCAATCAGCCCCAGCATTTT. Its protein is CASSPRRRYSNQPQHF. The J gene is TRBJ1-5, the V gene TRBV28; D gene uncertain. V lost 6 bases to trimming and J lost 0 bases, with 15 bases between them. CDR3 size: 16 residues. CDR1 is MDHEN, CDR2 SYDVKM, per germline.

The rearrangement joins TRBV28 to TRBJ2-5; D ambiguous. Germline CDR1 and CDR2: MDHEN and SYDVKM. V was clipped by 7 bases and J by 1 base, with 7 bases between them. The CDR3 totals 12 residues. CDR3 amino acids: CASIQTQETQYF. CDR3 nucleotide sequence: TGTGCCAGCATACAGACCCAAGAGACCCAGTACTTC.

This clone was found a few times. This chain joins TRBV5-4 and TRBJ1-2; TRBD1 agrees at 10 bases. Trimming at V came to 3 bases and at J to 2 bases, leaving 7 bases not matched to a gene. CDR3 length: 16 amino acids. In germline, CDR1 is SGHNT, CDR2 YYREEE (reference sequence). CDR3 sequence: CASSWAGTGANYGYTF. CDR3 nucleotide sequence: TGTGCCAGCAGCTGGGCTGGGACAGGGGCCAACTATGGCTACACCTTC.

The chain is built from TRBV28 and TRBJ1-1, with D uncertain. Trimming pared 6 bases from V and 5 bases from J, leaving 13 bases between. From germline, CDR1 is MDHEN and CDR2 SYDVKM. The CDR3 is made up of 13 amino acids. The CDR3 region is CASSPLRRTEAFF. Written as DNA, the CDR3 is TGTGCCAGCAGCCCCCTGCGGAGGACTGAAGCTTTCTTT.

CDR3 loop: CASSSNTGELFF. The CDR3 nucleotides are TGTGCCAGCAGCAGCAACACCGGGGAGCTGTTTTTT. V gene TRBV13 combines with J gene TRBJ2-2; D gene uncertain. Germline lookup yields CDR1 PRHDT and CDR2 FYEKMQ (reference sequence). The V gene lost 5 bases and the J gene lost 2 bases, with 3 bases spanning the gap. The CDR3 sequence is 12 residues long.

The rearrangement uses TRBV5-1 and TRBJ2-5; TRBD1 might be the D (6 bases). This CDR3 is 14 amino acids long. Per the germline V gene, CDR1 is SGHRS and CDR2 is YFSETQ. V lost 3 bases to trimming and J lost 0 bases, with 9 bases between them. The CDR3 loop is CASSSGQNQETQYF. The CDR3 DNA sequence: TGCGCCAGCAGCTCTGGACAGAACCAAGAGACCCAGTACTTC.

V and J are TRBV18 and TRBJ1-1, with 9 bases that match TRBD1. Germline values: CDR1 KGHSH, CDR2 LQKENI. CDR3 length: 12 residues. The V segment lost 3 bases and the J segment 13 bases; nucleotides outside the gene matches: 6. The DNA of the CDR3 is TGTGCCAGCTCACCTCAACAGGGGGCAGGTTTCTTT. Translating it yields CASSPQQGAGFF.

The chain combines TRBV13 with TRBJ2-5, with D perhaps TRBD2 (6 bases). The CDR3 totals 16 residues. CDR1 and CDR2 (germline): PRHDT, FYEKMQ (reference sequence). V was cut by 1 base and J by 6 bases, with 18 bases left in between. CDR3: CASSLVRGRTLKTQYF. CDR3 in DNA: TGTGCCAGCAGCTTAGTGCGGGGACGGACCTTGAAGACCCAGTACTTC. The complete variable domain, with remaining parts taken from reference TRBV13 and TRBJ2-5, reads AAGVIQSPRHLIKEKRETATLKCYPIPRHDTVYWYQQGPGQDPQFLISFYEKMQSDKGSIPDRFSAQQFSDYHSELNMSSLELGDSALYFCASSLVRGRTLKTQYFGPGTRLLVL.